These 25 T cell receptor beta chains were sequenced from one sample in a study of T-cell reconstitution after alpha-beta-depleted transplantation in children (dated by TCRdb to the mid-2010s). Libraries came from PCR. The sequencer listed for this sample is Illumina HiSeq 2500. Molecular barcoding was employed in the preparation of TCR libraries, with unique molecular identifiers being used to normalize TCRbeta repertoire quantification. TCRdb redid the processing of the public reads, applying fastp at Q25 and MiXCR, and retained in-frame beta chains. Every entry covers one CDR3 protein and lists the most common genes and DNA from its rows. The sample includes about 580,000 distinct CDR3 sequences, with 20% to 25% observed a single time. Roughly 15% of the sample is taken by the ten largest. The treatment or condition label, as the study defines it: allogeneic hematopoietic cell transplantation with graft depleted of TCRalphabeta T cells and CD19 B cells.

The material sequenced was PBMCs, mostly from graft donor cells, taken 360 days after TCRalphabeta/CD19-depleted stem cell transplant. The origin of the receptors is a boy less than two years old who had a stem cell transplant for acute myeloid leukemia, so the T cells may come from the graft donor.

This clonotype was seen many times. This rearrangement joins TRBV7-8 to TRBJ2-5; D unclear. The CDR3 has 16 amino acids. Deletions cut 3 bases from V and 1 base from J, with 15 bases between. Germline loops: CDR1 SGHVS, CDR2 FQNEAQ. CDR3 in DNA: TGTGCCAGCAGCTTGAGTCCTCGTCCGCCCCAAGAGACCCAGTACTTC. Translation gives CASSLSPRPPQETQYF.

The chain couples TRBV20-1 to TRBJ2-7, with 12 bases identical to TRBD1. CDR3 size: 14 residues. Germline-derived CDR1 and CDR2 are DFQATT and SNEGSKA (reference sequence). The V segment lost 4 bases and the J segment 4 bases; nucleotides outside the gene matches: 5. CDR3 protein: CSAKGQGAGYEQYV. DNA for the CDR3: TGCAGTGCTAAGGGACAGGGGGCTGGATACGAGCAGTACGTC.

In regard to this clonotype: A much bigger clone sits one base away, suggesting this may be a read error. The V call is TRBV27, the J call TRBJ2-7; D may be TRBD1 (6 bases). Per the germline V gene, CDR1 is MNHEY and CDR2 is SMNVEV (reference sequence). V gave up 5 bases and J gave up 1 base, with 12 bases separating them. This CDR3 spans 14 amino acids. The DNA for the CDR3 is TGTGCCAGCAGTCCCACACAGGGTTCCTACGAGCAGTACTTC. Its translation is CASSPTQGSYEQYF.

This sequence joins TRBV7-2 and TRBJ2-3, with 10 bases identical to TRBD2. The CDR3 totals 16 residues. V trimming: 3 bases; J trimming: 2 bases; junction bases outside the gene matches: 5. Germline-derived CDR1 and CDR2 are SGHTA and FQGNSA. The CDR3: CASSFLAGANTDTQYF. The DNA of the CDR3 is TGTGCCAGCAGCTTCCTAGCGGGGGCCAACACAGATACGCAGTATTTT.

Many counts were recorded for this clonotype. This chain links TRBV6-5 with TRBJ2-7; TRBD1 matches at 9 bases. CDR3 length: 15 amino acids. Germline CDR1 is MNHEY and CDR2 is SVGAGI. J was trimmed by 2 bases and V by 5 bases; bases with no gene match: 7. In nucleotides, the CDR3 is TGTGCCAGCAGTCCTAGTGGGGACAGGGCCTACGAGCAGTACTTC. Protein product: CASSPSGDRAYEQYF.

This clonotype was found a few times. The rearrangement links TRBV15 to TRBJ1-1; tentative D call: TRBD1 (6 bases). CDR1 and CDR2 (germline): LNHNV, YYDKDF (reference sequence). The V end lost 0 bases, the J end lost 0 bases, and 8 bases lay between the germline ends. This CDR3 is 15 amino acids long. The CDR3 spells CATSRDGTMNTEAFF. DNA for the CDR3: TGTGCCACCAGCAGAGATGGGACAATGAACACTGAAGCTTTCTTT.

V gene TRBV20-1 combines with J gene TRBJ2-7; the match to TRBD1 covers 8 bases. The CDR3 extends over 12 amino acids. The germline V gene has CDR1 DFQATT and CDR2 SNEGSKA (reference sequence). V dropped 5 bases and J dropped 4; count of bases not matched to a gene: 4. The CDR3 DNA follows: TGCAGTGCTGACAGGGGTGGATACGAGCAGTACGTC. Translation: CSADRGGYEQYV.

On this clonotype itself: Given a much more abundant clone one base away, this may be a read error. The chain couples TRBV11-1 to TRBJ2-1, with 15 bases that match TRBD2. The CDR3 is 18 amino acids. CDR1 SGHAT and CDR2 FQDESV come from the germline V gene (reference sequence). DNA of the CDR3: TGTGTCAGCAGCCCCCCCCCTTGGACTAGCGGGGGGGCCCGTGAGCAGTTCTTC. This translates into CVSSPPPWTSGGAREQFF.

This clonotype showed up many times. The rearrangement uses TRBV19 and TRBJ1-1; D call uncertain. CDR3 size: 10 residues. The V end lost 9 bases, the J end lost 7 bases, and 9 bases lay between the germline ends. The V gene's germline CDR1 is LNHDA and CDR2 SQIVND (reference sequence). The CDR3 nucleotides are TGTGCCAGGAACATGGGTGAAGCTTTCTTT. Protein product: CARNMGEAFF.

In its sample, this clonotype was seen a few times. The chain links TRBV12-3 or TRBV12-4 to TRBJ2-5; tentatively, D is TRBD1 (6 bases). Trimming removed 6 bases from V and 2 bases from J, with 16 bases in between. The CDR3 is 15 residues long. The CDR3 nucleotides are TGTGCCAGCAGAGGATCCAACAGGGATCAAGAGACCCAGTACTTC. Its translation: CASRGSNRDQETQYF.

The rearrangement uses TRBV7-8 and TRBJ1-2, with D perhaps TRBD1 (5 bases). The CDR3 is made up of 16 amino acids. Germline V gives CDR1 SGHVS, CDR2 FQNEAQ. V lost 4 bases and J 0 bases, leaving 15 bases between the germline ends. The CDR3 nucleotides read TGTGCCAGCAGCTCCGGGCGGGGCGGCCCTAACTATGGCTACACCTTC. This translates into CASSSGRGGPNYGYTF.

This chain joins TRBV4-3 and TRBJ2-1; D not certain. This CDR3 comprises 16 residues. V was cut by 3 bases and J by 2 bases, with 14 bases left in between. CDR1 and CDR2 from the germline V gene are LGHNA and YSLEER. CDR3 nucleotide sequence: TGCGCCAGCAGCCACGCTTCTAGGAGCCCCTACAATGAGCAGTTCTTC. Its protein is CASSHASRSPYNEQFF.

The genes are TRBV12-3 or TRBV12-4 and TRBJ2-1; 11 bases are shared with TRBD1. J was trimmed by 6 bases and V by 4 bases; bases with no gene match: 8. This CDR3 contains 16 residues. The CDR3 coding sequence is TGTGCCAGCAGTTCCTCCGGGACAGGGGGTTTCAATGAGCAGTTCTTC. This translates into CASSSSGTGGFNEQFF.

In this sample, this clonotype turned up a few times. This sequence joins TRBV12-3 or TRBV12-4 and TRBJ1-2; 10 nucleotides match TRBD1. V gave up 7 bases and J gave up 4 bases; unmatched junction bases: 12. This CDR3 is built from 16 residues. CDR3 sequence (DNA): TGTGCCAGCACCCCCTACCCGACAGGGGGCGGCTATGGCTACACCTTC. Translating it yields CASTPYPTGGGYGYTF.

The chain uses TRBV10-3 and TRBJ2-2; possible D gene TRBD2, 5 bases. Trimming took 7 bases from V and 4 from J, leaving 13 bases between them. The CDR3 totals 14 residues. Germline V gives CDR1 ENHRY, CDR2 SYGVKD. This CDR3 reads CAIKSIGSTGELFF. The DNA for the CDR3 is TGTGCCATCAAATCGATAGGGAGCACCGGGGAGCTGTTTTTT.

This clonotype has ten or more counts. This chain connects TRBV10-3 to TRBJ2-6, with 10 bases aligning to TRBD2. Per the germline V gene, CDR1 is ENHRY and CDR2 is SYGVKD. V trimming: 8 bases; J trimming: 0 bases; junction bases outside the gene matches: 4. This CDR3 comprises 16 residues. The CDR3 coding sequence is TGTGCCATCGGGCTAGCGGGGGACTCTGGGGCCAACGTCCTGACTTTC. Encoded protein: CAIGLAGDSGANVLTF.

The rearrangement links TRBV20-1 to TRBJ2-3; 8 nucleotides line up with TRBD1. CDR1 is DFQATT and CDR2 is SNEGSKA in the germline V gene (reference sequence). V dropped 6 bases and J dropped 5; count of bases not matched to a gene: 10. The CDR3 covers 14 residues. The CDR3 DNA sequence: TGCAGTGCCCCAGGGGGCGCGGTAGGAGATACGCAGTATTTT. Protein product: CSAPGGAVGDTQYF.

This clonotype was observed a handful of times. The chain couples TRBV29-1 to TRBJ1-2; 9 bases align to TRBD1. Germline CDR1 and CDR2: SQVTM and ANQGSEA. The CDR3 runs to 12 residues. The junction had 4 bases not matched to a gene; V was cut back by 4 bases and J by 7 bases. The CDR3 spells CSVVQGAFGYTF. The CDR3 region has the DNA TGCAGCGTTGTACAGGGGGCGTTTGGCTACACCTTC.

This clonotype was observed once. The chain joins TRBV7-2 to TRBJ1-5; no firm D call. The CDR3 totals 16 residues. Trimming took 5 bases from V and 0 from J, leaving 14 bases between them. CDR1 and CDR2 from the germline V gene are SGHTA and FQGNSA. The DNA of the CDR3 is TGTGCCAGCAGCCCCTCGACCGACCATAGCAATCAGCCCCAGCATTTT. Translation gives CASSPSTDHSNQPQHF.

This clonotype occurred a few times. The genes are TRBV6-5 and TRBJ2-1; D unclear. The CDR3 runs 13 residues. V was cut by 4 bases and J by 9 bases, with 13 bases left in between. Germline CDR1 reads MNHEY; CDR2 reads SVGAGI. The chain's CDR3 is CASSCLLGSEQFF. The DNA for the CDR3 is TGTGCCAGCAGTTGCCTTCTAGGCAGTGAGCAGTTCTTC.

This chain connects TRBV7-9 to TRBJ2-5; D uncertain. Trimming took 4 bases from V and 6 from J, leaving 15 bases between them. The CDR3 has 14 residues. Germline CDR1 SEHNR, CDR2 FQNEAQ (reference sequence). The CDR3 spells CASSSLAARKTQYF. In nucleotides, the CDR3 is TGTGCCAGCAGCTCCTTGGCGGCCAGGAAGACCCAGTACTTC.

This clonotype was picked up many times. The chain employs TRBV12-3 or TRBV12-4 and TRBJ1-2; no definite D call. V shed 5 bases and J shed 4 bases, with 11 bases lying between them. The CDR3 totals 13 residues. CDR3 in amino acids: CASSPSNAYGYTF. The CDR3 DNA is TGTGCCAGCAGTCCCTCCAATGCCTATGGCTACACCTTC.

This rearrangement joins TRBV20-1 to TRBJ2-2; D is perhaps TRBD1 (5 bases). Germline V gene lookup returns CDR1 DFQATT and CDR2 SNEGSKA (reference sequence). V dropped 2 bases and J dropped 2 bases, with 9 bases sitting between them. The CDR3 totals 14 residues. The CDR3 here is CSARRQINTGELFF. The CDR3 DNA is TGCAGTGCTAGAAGACAGATTAACACCGGGGAGCTGTTTTTT.

V usage is TRBV25-1 and J usage is TRBJ2-5; a possible D gene is TRBD2 (6 bases). The germline V and J ends were trimmed by 5 bases and 4 bases, with 14 bases remaining between them. The germline gives CDR1 MGHDK, CDR2 SYGVNS. The CDR3 is made up of 14 amino acids. The CDR3 bases are TGTGCCAGCAGTCAGGAGGGCGATGGAGAGACCCAGTACTTC. Translation gives CASSQEGDGETQYF.

Ten or more counts support this clonotype. V is TRBV20-1 and J is TRBJ1-5; D remains unclear. The CDR3 has 13 residues. V was trimmed by 6 bases and J by 0 bases, leaving 9 bases between them. Germline V gives CDR1 DFQATT, CDR2 SNEGSKA (reference sequence). CDR3 residues: CSALGPSNQPQHF. The CDR3 DNA reads as TGCAGTGCCCTAGGACCTAGCAATCAGCCCCAGCATTTT.